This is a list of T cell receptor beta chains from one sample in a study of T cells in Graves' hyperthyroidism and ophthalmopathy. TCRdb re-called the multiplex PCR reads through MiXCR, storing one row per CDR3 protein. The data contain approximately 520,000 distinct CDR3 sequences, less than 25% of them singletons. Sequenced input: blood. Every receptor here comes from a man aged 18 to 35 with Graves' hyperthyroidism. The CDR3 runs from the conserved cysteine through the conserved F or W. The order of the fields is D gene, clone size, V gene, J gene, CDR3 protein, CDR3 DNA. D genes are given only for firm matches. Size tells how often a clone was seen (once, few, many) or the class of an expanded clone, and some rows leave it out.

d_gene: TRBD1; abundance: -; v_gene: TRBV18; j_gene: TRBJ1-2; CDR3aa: CASWTRGRPDGYTF; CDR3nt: TGTGCCAGCTGGACAAGGGGGCGCCCGGATGGCTACACCTTC
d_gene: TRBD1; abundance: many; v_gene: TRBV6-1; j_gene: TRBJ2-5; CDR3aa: CATRGFQETQYF; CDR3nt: TGTGCCACCAGGGGGTTTCAAGAGACCCAGTACTTC
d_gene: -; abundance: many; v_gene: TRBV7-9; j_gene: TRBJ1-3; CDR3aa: CASSQEGSGNTIYF; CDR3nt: TGTGCCAGCAGCCAAGAAGGCTCTGGAAACACCATATATTTT
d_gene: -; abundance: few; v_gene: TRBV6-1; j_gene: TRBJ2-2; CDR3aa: CASSARRRDTGELFF; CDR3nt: TGTGCCAGCAGTGCCAGACGGCGGGACACCGGGGAGCTGTTTTTT
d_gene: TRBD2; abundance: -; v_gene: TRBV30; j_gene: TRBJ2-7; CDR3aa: CAWRASGSGEQYF; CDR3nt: TGTGCCTGGAGGGCTAGCGGGAGCGGTGAGCAGTACTTC
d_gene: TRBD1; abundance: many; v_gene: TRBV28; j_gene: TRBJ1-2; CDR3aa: CASKKAGGLNGYTF; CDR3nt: TGTGCCAGCAAGAAAGCAGGGGGCTTAAATGGCTACACCTTC
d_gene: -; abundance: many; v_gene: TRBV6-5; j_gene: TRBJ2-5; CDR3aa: CASSYSNSAQETQYF; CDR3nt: TGTGCCAGCAGTTACTCTAACAGTGCCCAAGAGACCCAGTACTTC
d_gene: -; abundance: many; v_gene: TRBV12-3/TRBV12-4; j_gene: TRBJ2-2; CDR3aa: CASSFGGARELFF; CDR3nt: TGTGCCAGCAGTTTTGGGGGGGCCAGGGAGCTGTTTTTT
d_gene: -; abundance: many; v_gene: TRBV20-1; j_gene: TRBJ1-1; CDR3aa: CSVPDRNTEAFF; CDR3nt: TGCAGTGTGCCGGACAGGAACACTGAAGCTTTCTTT
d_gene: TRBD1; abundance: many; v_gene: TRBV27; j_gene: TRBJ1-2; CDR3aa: CASGETGGSGYTF; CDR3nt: TGTGCCAGCGGAGAAACAGGGGGCTCTGGCTACACCTTC
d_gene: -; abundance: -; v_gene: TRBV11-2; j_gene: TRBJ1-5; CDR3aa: CASNTYTRTSEAQHF; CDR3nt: TGTGCCAGCAATACCTACACCCGGACCTCGGAGGCCCAGCATTTT
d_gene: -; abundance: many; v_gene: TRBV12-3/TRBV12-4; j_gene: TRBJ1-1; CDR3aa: CASSLWVTEAFF; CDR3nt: TGTGCCAGCAGTTTATGGGTCACTGAAGCTTTCTTT
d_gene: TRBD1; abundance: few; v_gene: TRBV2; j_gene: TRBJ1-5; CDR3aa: CASSSTPGTGNNQPQHF; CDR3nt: TGTGCCAGCAGTTCAACCCCCGGGACAGGGAACAATCAGCCCCAGCATTTT
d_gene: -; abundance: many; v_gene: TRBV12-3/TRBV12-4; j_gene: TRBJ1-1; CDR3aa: CASSSTGRVAEAFF; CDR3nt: TGTGCCAGCAGTTCTACAGGGAGGGTCGCCGAAGCTTTCTTT
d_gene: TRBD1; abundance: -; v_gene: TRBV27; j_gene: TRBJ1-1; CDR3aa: CASSILGTGGTEAFF; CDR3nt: TGTGCCAGCAGTATCCTCGGGACAGGTGGGACTGAAGCTTTCTTT
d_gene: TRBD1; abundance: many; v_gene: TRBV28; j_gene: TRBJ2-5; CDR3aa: CASSFLDRAQETQYF; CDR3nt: TGTGCCAGCAGTTTCTTGGACAGGGCCCAAGAGACCCAGTACTTC
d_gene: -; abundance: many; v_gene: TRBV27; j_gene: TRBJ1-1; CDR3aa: CASSLLSGTQEAFF; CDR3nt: TGTGCCAGCAGTCTACTCTCCGGGACTCAGGAAGCTTTCTTT
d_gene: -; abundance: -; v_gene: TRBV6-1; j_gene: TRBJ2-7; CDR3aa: CASSEGSSAGIPYEQYF; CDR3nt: TGTGCCAGCAGTGAAGGGAGTTCGGCAGGGATCCCCTACGAGCAGTACTTC
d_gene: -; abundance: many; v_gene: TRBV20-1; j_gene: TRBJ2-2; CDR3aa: CSARDTGELFF; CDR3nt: TGCAGTGCTAGAGACACCGGGGAGCTGTTTTTT
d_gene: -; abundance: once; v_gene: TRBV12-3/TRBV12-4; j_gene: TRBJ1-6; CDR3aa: CASSALDGGASPLHF; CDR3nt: TGTGCCAGCAGCGCCCTCGATGGTGGGGCTTCACCCCTCCACTTT
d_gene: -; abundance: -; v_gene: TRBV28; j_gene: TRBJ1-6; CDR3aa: CASSLRGVYNSPLHF; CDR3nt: TGTGCCAGCAGTTTGAGAGGCGTATATAATTCACCCCTCCACTTT
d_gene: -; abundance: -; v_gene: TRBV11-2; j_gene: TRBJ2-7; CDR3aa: CASSFLGQGSYEQYF; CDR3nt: TGTGCCAGCAGCTTTCTGGGGCAGGGCTCCTACGAGCAGTACTTC
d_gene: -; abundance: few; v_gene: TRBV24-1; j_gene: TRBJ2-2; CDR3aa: CATSDLPTRGGAATGELFF; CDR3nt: TGTGCCACCAGTGATTTGCCGACCCGTGGGGGGGCGGCCACCGGGGAGCTGTTTTTT
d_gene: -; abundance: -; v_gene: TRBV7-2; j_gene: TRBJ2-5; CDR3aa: CASSKGRSQETQYF; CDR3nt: TGTGCCAGCAGCAAAGGACGGTCCCAAGAGACCCAGTACTTC